This TCR beta chain was obtained from a study of shared clonotypes between healthy human individuals. Study in general: Researchers assigned three CD4 naive, three CD4 memory, two CD8 naive and one CD8 memory plate to each donor.

Every subset's genomic DNA went evenly onto several immunoSEQ plates. Profiled with immunoSEQ multiplex PCR; TCRdb holds only in-frame clones, not every one. This table holds approximately 940,000 clones, over 75% found once. This clone was found many times. As yet, its antigen is unknown. Study outcomes and limitations: Rarefaction exposed incomplete sorted-subset sequencing despite large depth.

The V end was cut by 2 bases, the J end by 8 bases, with 10 bases between. From germline, CDR1 is SGHNT and CDR2 YYREEE (reference sequence). The CDR3 is 12 residues long. The TCR was taken from a young man in good health. Source material: memory CD4+ T cells sorted from blood. Regarding subset: CD45RA-negative fraction. The V call is TRBV5-4, the J call TRBJ1-2, with D maybe TRBD1 (6 bases). The CDR3 DNA follows: TGTGCCAGCAGCTTTCAGGGACACGGCTACACCTTC. Its translation is CASSFQGHGYTF.